This T cell receptor (beta chain) was sequenced during a study of blood T cell repertoires in COVID-19. As for the study in general: Material from acute and convalescent COVID-19 was sourced from the United States, Italy and Spain.

Germline CDR1 reads LGHDT; CDR2 reads YNNKEL (reference sequence). J gave up 9 bases and V 5 bases, and 13 bases lay outside the gene matches. CDR3 size: 15 residues. Authors' data handling: Scientists estimated how many nucleated cells there were by amplifying reference gene primers. Clones were read by immunoSEQ multiplex PCR, and TCRdb kept only the in-frame ones, dropping some. D and trimming come from the DNA, and the V and J calls and clone size come from that table. The sample records roughly 81,000 clones, about four fifths being singletons. Sequencing was done on a sample of peripheral blood. The rearrangement joins TRBV3-1 (or the pseudogene TRBV3-2) to TRBJ2-1; 7 positions match TRBD1. This TCR was recovered from a woman in her sixties or seventies with acute or convalescent COVID-19. CDR3 nucleotide sequence: TGTGCCAGCAGCGAAGGAGGACAGGCCTGGAGTGAGCAGTTCTTC. This encodes CASSEGGQAWSEQFF.